Sequencing of this T cell receptor beta chain was carried out in a study of blood T cells in healthy people across ages. Through a sample-barcoded 5' primer and a J-beta primer mix, a second PCR was run for roughly 7 to 11 cycles. All samples gave at least 2.5 million CDR3-containing paired-end reads. TCRdb redid the calling of the 5' RACE reads with MiXCR, one entry per CDR3 protein. The top ten hold 6.5% to 8% of the sample, which has about 1.4 million distinct CDR3 sequences, approximately 63% seen once. Aged about 6 to 95, donors were systemically healthy Caucasians from Russia. Isolated per sample were at least 7 million PBMCs. The germline V gene has CDR1 DFQATT and CDR2 SNEGSKA (reference sequence). The CDR3 runs 14 residues. Trimming took off 1 base at V and 4 bases at J, with 13 bases between the two ends. For this clonotype: Its antigen is currently unknown.

Findings of the study overall: Comparison with aged donors showed that long-lived donors had more naive CD4+ cells and higher diversity.

This clonotype was sampled from a man aged 18 to 35 in good health. What was sequenced was blood. The chain joins TRBV20-1 to TRBJ1-1; no firm D call. The CDR3 nucleotides read TGCAGTGCTAGAGCGCGGGAATTTGCCACTGAAGCTTTCTTT. Translated: CSARAREFATEAFF.